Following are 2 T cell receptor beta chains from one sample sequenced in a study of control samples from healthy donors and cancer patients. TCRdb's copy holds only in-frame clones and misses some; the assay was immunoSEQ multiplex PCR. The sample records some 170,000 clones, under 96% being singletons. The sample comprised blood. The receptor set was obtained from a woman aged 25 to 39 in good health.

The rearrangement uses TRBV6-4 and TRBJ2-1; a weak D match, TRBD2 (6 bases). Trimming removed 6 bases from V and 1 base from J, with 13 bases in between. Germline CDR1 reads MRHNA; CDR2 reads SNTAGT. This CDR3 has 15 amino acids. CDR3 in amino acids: CASSVFGGSYNEQFF. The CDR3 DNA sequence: TGTGCCAGCAGCGTCTTTGGGGGGTCCTACAATGAGCAGTTCTTC.

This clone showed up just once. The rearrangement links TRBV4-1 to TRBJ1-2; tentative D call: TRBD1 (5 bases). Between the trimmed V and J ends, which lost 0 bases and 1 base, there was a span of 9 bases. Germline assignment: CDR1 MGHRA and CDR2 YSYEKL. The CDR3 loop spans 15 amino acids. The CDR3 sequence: CASSQDPGRNYGYTF. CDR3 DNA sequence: TGCGCCAGCAGCCAAGATCCGGGGCGTAACTATGGCTACACCTTC.